One and the same sample provided the 32 T cell receptor beta chains below, sequenced in a study of memory CD4+ T cells and cytomegalovirus serostatus. Produced via immunoSEQ multiplex PCR; TCRdb's table is partial and in-frame only. The sample includes 35,000 to 50,000 clones, 60% to 85% of them seen just once. Single viable CD3+CD4+CD8-CD45RO+ cells were sorted as the memory CD4+ T cells. Sequences were obtained from memory CD4+ T cells from blood. The receptor set was obtained from an adult in good health and CMV-seronegative.

CDR3 amino acids: CASSIRILLAGELFF. The CDR3 DNA reads TGTGCCAGCAGTATTAGGATTCTCTTGGCCGGGGAGCTGTTTTTT. The chain uses TRBV2 and TRBJ2-2; D is undetermined. The CDR3 is 15 residues long. Germline CDR1 is SNHLY and CDR2 is FYNNEI. Trimming shortened V by 5 bases and J by 6 bases, and 16 bases separated the two germline ends.

V and J are TRBV18 and TRBJ1-2; maybe TRBD1 (5 bases). The germline CDR1 and CDR2 sequences are KGHSH and LQKENI. The CDR3 length is 16 residues. Trimming removed 3 bases at V and 5 bases at J, with 19 bases between. Here the CDR3 DNA reads TGTGCCAGCTCACCGGCTGAAGGGACGGGACTTTATGGCTACACCTTC. As protein: CASSPAEGTGLYGYTF.

This clone came up a few times. The chain couples TRBV2 to TRBJ1-6; 11 positions agree with TRBD1. This CDR3 is built from 12 residues. The trim removed 11 bases at V and 14 bases at J, leaving 8 bases unmatched. The germline gives CDR1 SNHLY, CDR2 FYNNEI. CDR3 bases: TGTGCCGGAAGGCTGGGACAGGGGGCCCTCCACTTT. This sequence encodes CAGRLGQGALHF.

The rearrangement joins TRBV5-1 to TRBJ1-3; D perhaps matches TRBD1 (5 bases). Trimming removed 4 bases from V and 4 bases from J, with 27 bases in between. CDR1 and CDR2 (germline): SGHRS, YFSETQ. This CDR3 is built from 19 residues. Written as DNA, the CDR3 is TGCGCCAGCAGCCTGGGACGGCCCGGAGGGTTTTACGGCGGAAACACCATATATTTT. Amino acid sequence: CASSLGRPGGFYGGNTIYF.

This chain links TRBV6-1 with TRBJ2-7; 8 positions agree with TRBD1. CDR3 length: 14 amino acids. Germline CDR1 reads MNHNS; CDR2 reads SASEGT. The junction had 9 bases not matched to a gene; V was cut back by 6 bases and J by 5 bases. The CDR3 sequence is CASSSDRVSNEQYF. The CDR3 bases are TGTGCCAGCAGCTCGGACAGGGTATCGAACGAGCAGTACTTC.

The chain employs TRBV30 and TRBJ2-1, with unresolved D. Germline CDR1 is GTSNPN and CDR2 is SVGIG (reference sequence). This CDR3 has 13 residues. V lost 0 bases and J 9 bases, leaving 12 bases between the germline ends. The CDR3 nucleotides read TGTGCCTGGAGTGTATTGGGGATGGGTGAGCAGTTCTTC. This translates into CAWSVLGMGEQFF. Supplemented by reference TRBV30 and TRBJ2-1, the full variable domain reads SQTIHQWPATLVQPVGSPLSLECTVEGTSNPNLYWYRQAAGRGLQLLFYSVGIGQISSEVPQNLSASRPQDRQFILSSKKLLLSDSGFYLCAWSVLGMGEQFFGPGTRLTVL.

This chain links TRBV5-1 with TRBJ1-1, with 7 bases lining up with TRBD1. The CDR3 consists of 15 residues. The V segment lost 2 bases and the J segment 1 base; nucleotides outside the gene matches: 5. Per the germline V gene, CDR1 is SGHRS and CDR2 is YFSETQ. CDR3 nucleotides: TGCGCCAGCAGCTTAGGGGCAGGGGGGAACACTGAAGCTTTCTTT. Translated: CASSLGAGGNTEAFF. Using reference TRBV5-1 and TRBJ1-1 for the parts outside the CDR3, the full variable domain is KAGVTQTPRYLIKTRGQQVTLSCSPISGHRSVSWYQQTPGQGLQFLFEYFSETQRNKGNFPGRFSGRQFSNSRSEMNVSTLELGDSALYLCASSLGAGGNTEAFFGQGTRLTVV.

The genes are TRBV6-1 and TRBJ1-5; D is possibly TRBD1 (6 bases). From germline, CDR1 is MNHNS and CDR2 SASEGT. V dropped 6 bases and J dropped 6 bases, with 12 bases sitting between them. The CDR3 covers 13 residues. Here the CDR3 DNA reads TGTGCCAGCAGGGACAGAACAAGTCAGCCCCAGCATTTT. Translating gives CASRDRTSQPQHF.

The chain uses TRBV19 and TRBJ1-2; TRBD1 is a possible D gene (5 bases). The CDR3 contains 14 residues. The V gene lost 7 bases and the J gene lost 4 bases, with 16 bases spanning the gap. Germline assignment: CDR1 LNHDA and CDR2 SQIVND (reference sequence). The CDR3 bases are TGTGCCAGTACATCCGGGGAGAGGGGCTATGGCTACACCTTC. Encoded protein: CASTSGERGYGYTF. Full variable domain (missing parts from reference TRBV19 and TRBJ1-2): DGGITQSPKYLFRKEGQNVTLSCEQNLNHDAMYWYRQDPGQGLRLIYYSQIVNDFQKGDIAEGYSVSREKKESFPLTVTSAQKNPTAFYLCASTSGERGYGYTFGSGTRLTVV.

The rearrangement joins TRBV6-6 to TRBJ1-1; D may be TRBD1 (6 bases). The V end was cut by 6 bases, the J end by 7 bases, with 15 bases between. This CDR3 spans 13 amino acids. Per the germline V gene, CDR1 is MNHNY and CDR2 is SVGAGI (reference sequence). The CDR3 bases are TGTGCCAGCAGCCTCATGGGGGGCAATGAAGCTTTCTTT. Translated: CASSLMGGNEAFF.

In the case of this clone: At one end the junction does not follow the germline gene, possibly because of a read error. CDR3 sequence reads: CASSFNGGETQYF. CDR3 DNA: TGTGCTAGCAGCTTTAACGGGGGTGAGACCCAGTACTTC. J is TRBJ2-5 and V is TRBV7-7, with D tentatively TRBD2 (6 bases). In germline, CDR1 is SSHAT, CDR2 FNYEAQ (reference sequence). This CDR3 is built from 13 residues.

This clone was seen a single time. The CDR3 here is CASSLNPRPQTFFLVSYGYTF. Here the CDR3 DNA reads TGTGCCAGCAGCTTAAACCCCCGCCCACAGACCTTCTTTCTCGTTTCCTATGGCTACACCTTC. The chain links TRBV7-3 to TRBJ1-2, with D unclear. This CDR3 contains 21 residues. Trimming left V 1 base short and J 4 bases short, with 31 bases between. CDR1 and CDR2 (germline): SGHTA, FQGTGA.

CDR3 loop: CASLQGSYTEAFF. CDR3 bases: TGTGCCAGTTTACAGGGATCGTACACTGAAGCTTTCTTT. The chain links TRBV6-1 to TRBJ1-1, with a weak D call TRBD1 (6 bases). Trimming left V 9 bases short and J 3 bases short, with 14 bases between. The CDR3 sequence is 13 residues long. Germline V lookup: CDR1 MNHNS, CDR2 SASEGT.

The V gene is TRBV19, the J gene TRBJ2-2; possible D gene TRBD2, 6 bases. Germline assignment: CDR1 LNHDA and CDR2 SQIVND (reference sequence). The length of the CDR3 is 14 residues. The ends were cut back, 1 base at V and 5 bases at J, with 8 bases in the middle. The CDR3 loop reads CASSIGGGTGELFF. For the CDR3, the DNA is TGTGCCAGTAGTATAGGGGGAGGAACCGGGGAGCTGTTTTTT.

This clone turned up a few times. The V and J genes are TRBV5-4 and TRBJ2-3, with D perhaps matching TRBD1 or TRBD2 (5 bases each). Trimming pared 4 bases from V and 6 bases from J, leaving 12 bases between. Germline values: CDR1 SGHNT, CDR2 YYREEE (reference sequence). This CDR3 is 13 amino acids long. This chain's CDR3 is CASSKMGEDTQYF. CDR3 bases: TGTGCCAGCAGCAAAATGGGGGAGGATACGCAGTATTTT. The full variable domain, its missing parts supplied by reference TRBV5-4 and TRBJ2-3, is ETGVTQSPTHLIKTRGQQVTLRCSSQSGHNTVSWYQQALGQGPQFIFQYYREEENGRGNFPPRFSGLQFPNYSSELNVNALELDDSALYLCASSKMGEDTQYFGPGTRLTVL.

The chain recombines TRBV28 with TRBJ1-1; possibly TRBD1 for D (6 bases). Looked up from germline, CDR1 is MDHEN and CDR2 is SYDVKM. CDR3 length: 11 residues. Deletions cut 5 bases from V and 8 bases from J, with 9 bases between. CDR3 in amino acids: CASSVGTEAFF. The DNA of the CDR3 is TGTGCCAGCAGTGTAGGGACAGAAGCTTTCTTT.

This clone was seen a single time. V usage is TRBV28 and J usage is TRBJ1-1; the D is unclear. Trimming removed 6 bases at V and 0 bases at J, with 14 bases between. Germline V gives CDR1 MDHEN, CDR2 SYDVKM. The CDR3 is 15 residues long. As DNA, the CDR3 is TGTGCCAGCAGACCTTCGGGAAACGTGAACACTGAAGCTTTCTTT. Its protein product is CASRPSGNVNTEAFF.

V and J are TRBV11-2 and TRBJ1-1, with D perhaps TRBD1 (5 bases). Germline V gene sequence: CDR1 SGHAT, CDR2 FQNNGV. The CDR3 consists of 15 residues. Between the trimmed V and J ends, which lost 7 bases and 4 bases, there was a span of 19 bases. CDR3 in DNA: TGTGCCAGCATCCCGTGGGGGGGTGGAGGCACTGAAGCTTTCTTT. This codes for CASIPWGGGGTEAFF.

V usage is TRBV28 and J usage is TRBJ2-7, with 8 nucleotides matching TRBD1. V lost 4 bases and J lost 2; bases outside the gene matches: 7. CDR3 length: 15 residues. Germline V gene lookup returns CDR1 MDHEN and CDR2 SYDVKM. CDR3 sequence (DNA): TGTGCCAGCAGTTATACCGGGACAGGAGCCTACGAGCAGTACTTC. It translates to CASSYTGTGAYEQYF.

This clone is a singleton in its sample. The chain uses TRBV29-1 and TRBJ2-5; 9 bases align to TRBD1. V shed 4 bases and J 2 bases; nucleotides not matched to a gene: 5. The CDR3 has 14 amino acids. Germline V lookup: CDR1 SQVTM, CDR2 ANQGSEA. CDR3 coding DNA: TGCAGCGTTGTGACAGGGGGAGGACAAGAGACCCAGTACTTC. The encoded protein is CSVVTGGGQETQYF.

This sequence joins TRBV7-9 and TRBJ2-3, with 9 bases aligning to TRBD2. The CDR3 runs 18 residues. CDR1 is SEHNR, CDR2 FQNEAQ, per germline (reference sequence). Trimming took 2 bases from V and 0 from J; bases not matched to a gene: 9. The CDR3 region is CASSLMSGGTISTDTQYF. The CDR3 coding sequence is TGTGCCAGCAGCTTAATGAGCGGGGGGACAATAAGCACAGATACGCAGTATTTT.

The chain links TRBV6-5 to TRBJ1-5, with D unclear. This CDR3 contains 13 residues. From germline, CDR1 is MNHEY and CDR2 SVGAGI. V was clipped by 3 bases and J by 5 bases, with 8 bases between them. In nucleotides, the CDR3 is TGTGCCAGCAGTTATGACCTATATCAGCCCCAGCATTTT. Translating it yields CASSYDLYQPQHF.

This chain connects TRBV18 to TRBJ1-2; D gene unclear. This CDR3 has 14 residues. V was clipped by 2 bases and J by 1 base, with 8 bases between them. Germline loops: CDR1 KGHSH, CDR2 LQKENI. For the CDR3, the DNA is TGTGCCAGCTCACCAAAGGAGTATAACTATGGCTACACCTTC. Translation: CASSPKEYNYGYTF.

The rearrangement links TRBV7-2 to TRBJ2-1; D is unclear. CDR3 length equals 15 residues. With 0 bases removed from V and 0 bases from J, the gap between germline ends came to 6 bases. Germline CDR1 and CDR2: SGHTA and FQGNSA. As DNA, the CDR3 is TGTGCCAGCAGCTTAGCGGTCGGCTCCTACAATGAGCAGTTCTTC. Its protein product is CASSLAVGSYNEQFF.

The J gene is TRBJ2-3, the V gene TRBV11-2; D uncertain. The CDR3 runs to 14 residues. V was clipped by 3 bases and J by 4 bases, with 11 bases between them. Germline CDR1 reads SGHAT; CDR2 reads FQNNGV. For the CDR3, the DNA is TGTGCCAGCAGCTTGTTGGGGTTTGCAGATACGCAGTATTTT. It yields the protein CASSLLGFADTQYF. Filled out from reference TRBV11-2 and TRBJ2-3, the complete variable domain reads EAGVAQSPRYKIIEKRQSVAFWCNPISGHATLYWYQQILGQGPKLLIQFQNNGVVDDSQLPKDRFSAERLKGVDSTLKIQPAKLEDSAVYLCASSLLGFADTQYFGPGTRLTVL.

The V and J genes are TRBV7-3 and TRBJ2-6; 9 nucleotides line up with TRBD1. J lost 3 bases, V lost 5 bases, and 5 bases had no gene match. Germline lookup yields CDR1 SGHTA and CDR2 FQGTGA. The CDR3 covers 16 residues. The CDR3 here is CASSPGQGLGANVLTF. CDR3 DNA sequence: TGTGCCAGCAGCCCCGGACAGGGGCTTGGGGCCAACGTCCTGACTTTC.

The chain couples TRBV7-2 to TRBJ2-1, with 10 bases fitting TRBD2. From germline, CDR1 is SGHTA and CDR2 FQGNSA. The CDR3 spans 15 residues. Trimming at V came to 5 bases and at J to 2 bases, leaving 3 bases not matched to a gene. The CDR3, as DNA: TGTGCCAGCAGCGCCACTAGCGGGGCCTACAATGAGCAGTTCTTC. This translates into CASSATSGAYNEQFF.

The genes are TRBV11-2 and TRBJ2-3; 9 bases are shared with TRBD2. Germline trimming cut 6 bases from V and 6 bases from J; bases unmatched to any gene: 16. CDR3 length equals 17 residues. Per the germline V gene, CDR1 is SGHAT and CDR2 is FQNNGV. The chain's CDR3 is CASSPIAGAPQSDTQYF. CDR3 nucleotide sequence: TGTGCCAGCAGTCCTATAGCGGGGGCACCCCAGAGTGATACGCAGTATTTT.

The chain recombines TRBV20-1 with TRBJ1-1; D gene uncertain. Germline CDR1 is DFQATT and CDR2 is SNEGSKA (reference sequence). The CDR3 has 11 amino acids. Trimming left V 6 bases short and J 5 bases short, with 10 bases between. The CDR3 DNA is TGCAGTGCCAGACCGGGAACTGAAGCTTTCTTT. Protein sequence: CSARPGTEAFF.

CDR3 DNA: TGCGCCAGCAACACAGGGACCGGACCGTACTACGAGCAGTACTTC. This codes for CASNTGTGPYYEQYF. V usage is TRBV10-1 and J usage is TRBJ2-7; D may be TRBD1 (6 bases). This CDR3 spans 15 amino acids. CDR1 WNHNN and CDR2 SYGVQD come from the germline V gene (reference sequence). Trimming cost V 7 bases and J 3 bases, with 19 bases left between them.

The chain carries TRBV5-1 and TRBJ2-3; no reliable D call. The CDR3 spans 14 residues. Germline loops: CDR1 SGHRS, CDR2 YFSETQ. V was pared by 7 bases and J by 6 bases, with 18 bases between. CDR3 protein: CASHRGEIQDTQYF. The CDR3 DNA is TGCGCCAGCCATCGAGGAGAAATCCAGGATACGCAGTATTTT.

This chain connects TRBV19 to TRBJ1-4; 8 positions agree with TRBD1. CDR1 LNHDA and CDR2 SQIVND come from the germline V gene (reference sequence). Trimming at V came to 6 bases and at J to 8 bases, leaving 8 bases not matched to a gene. The CDR3 is made up of 14 amino acids. CDR3 bases: TGTGCCAGTAGCCGGAGACAGGGGAGGGAAAAACTGTTTTTT. This gives the protein CASSRRQGREKLFF.